A single sample gave rise to the 16 T cell receptor beta chains below, sequenced in a study of T cells in Graves' hyperthyroidism and ophthalmopathy. From RNA transcripts, TCR beta CDR3 regions were amplified. An initial round of RT-PCR targeting the TCR CDR3 relied on the HTBI primer set. MiXCR, run by TCRdb on the multiplex PCR reads, gives a single entry per CDR3 protein. Here the sample spans 470,000 or so distinct CDR3 sequences, around 21% being singletons. The sample was blood. The receptors originated from a man between 18 and 29 years old with Graves' hyperthyroidism.

At least ten counts were recorded for this clonotype. V and J are TRBV15 and TRBJ1-1; D is perhaps TRBD1 (5 bases). Trimming left V 4 bases short and J 1 base short, with 19 bases between. The germline V gene encodes CDR1 LNHNV and CDR2 YYDKDF (reference sequence). This CDR3 is 17 amino acids long. The CDR3, as DNA: TGTGCCACCAGCATGTTGGGGCAGGGTGGTCGGAACACTGAAGCTTTCTTT. Amino acid sequence: CATSMLGQGGRNTEAFF. The whole variable domain, filled in from reference TRBV15 and TRBJ1-1, reads DAMVIQNPRYQVTQFGKPVTLSCSQTLNHNVMYWYQQKSSQAPKLLFHYYDKDFNNEADTPDNFQSRRPNTSFCFLDIRSPGLGDTAMYLCATSMLGQGGRNTEAFFGQGTRLTVV.

This clonotype was counted many times. The V and J genes are TRBV20-1 and TRBJ2-2, with 11 positions matching TRBD1. CDR1 DFQATT and CDR2 SNEGSKA come from the germline V gene (reference sequence). The ends lost 5 bases at V and 7 bases at J; junction bases unmatched: 9. The CDR3 contains 15 residues. The CDR3 here is CSAHPRTGGSGELFF. In DNA form, the CDR3 reads TGCAGTGCTCACCCTAGGACAGGGGGCAGCGGGGAGCTGTTTTTT.

This chain connects TRBV19 to TRBJ2-7; the D call may be TRBD1 or TRBD2 (5 bases each). Trimming removed 4 bases at V and 0 bases at J, with 10 bases between. CDR3 length: 14 amino acids. The germline CDR1 and CDR2 sequences are LNHDA and SQIVND (reference sequence). CDR3 coding DNA: TGTGCCAGTAGTACGACTGGGGGCTCCTACGAGCAGTACTTC. This encodes CASSTTGGSYEQYF.

The sample holds many counts of this clonotype. This sequence joins TRBV12-3 or TRBV12-4 and TRBJ2-5; 8 nucleotides agree with TRBD2. Trimming cost V 0 bases and J 4 bases; bases outside gene matches: 7. The CDR3 is made up of 16 amino acids. CDR3 nucleotides: TGTGCCAGCAGTTTAGCGTTCGGGGGGGCCGCAGAGACCCAGTACTTC. Protein product: CASSLAFGGAAETQYF.

The chain carries TRBV7-8 and TRBJ1-2; a possible D gene is TRBD1 (5 bases). Germline V CDR1 and CDR2: SGHVS, FQNEAQ. The CDR3 contains 16 residues. V was shortened by 1 base and J by 4 bases, with 16 bases between the two germline ends. The CDR3 DNA is TGTGCCAGCAGCTTAGTGGGGGAGAGGCCCTCCTATGGCTACACCTTC. This codes for CASSLVGERPSYGYTF.

This clonotype has at least ten counts. The genes are TRBV7-9 and TRBJ2-7; D remains ambiguous. The CDR3 loop spans 15 amino acids. V lost 5 bases, J lost 0 bases, and 14 bases lay in between. Germline V lookup: CDR1 SEHNR, CDR2 FQNEAQ (reference sequence). CDR3 DNA sequence: TGTGCCAGCAGCCCGAGTGACTTGAGCTCCTACGAGCAGTACTTC. This codes for CASSPSDLSSYEQYF.

This clonotype was found many times. The chain employs TRBV27 and TRBJ2-7; D uncertain. Trimming pared 5 bases from V and 2 bases from J, leaving 10 bases between. This CDR3 region has 13 residues. Germline CDR1 reads MNHEY; CDR2 reads SMNVEV (reference sequence). CDR3 loop: CASSLTPTYEQYF. The DNA for the CDR3 is TGTGCCAGCAGTCTAACGCCCACCTACGAGCAGTACTTC.

This rearrangement joins TRBV6-2 or TRBV6-3 to TRBJ2-5; 7 bases are a match to TRBD1. The V and J ends lost 2 bases and 2 bases, in that order; junction bases with no gene match: 11. The CDR3 contains 17 residues. Germline lookup yields CDR1 MNHEY and CDR2 SVGEGT. The CDR3 DNA follows: TGTGCCAGCAGTTACCATCAGGGGGAGACGTATCAAGAGACCCAGTACTTC. This encodes CASSYHQGETYQETQYF.

Turning to this clonotype: The junction shows a germline mismatch at one end, possibly a read error. This chain connects TRBV2 to TRBJ1-1; D not resolved. The V gene's germline CDR1 is SNHLY and CDR2 FYNNEI. This CDR3 contains 13 residues. This chain's CDR3 is CASREDGALWAFF. CDR3 nucleotide sequence: TGTGCCAGCAGAGAAGACGGAGCTCTATGGGCTTTCTTT.

This chain connects TRBV10-3 to TRBJ2-7, with 14 bases identical to TRBD2. Germline V gene sequence: CDR1 ENHRY, CDR2 SYGVKD. Trimming cost V 10 bases and J 3 bases; bases outside gene matches: 14. The CDR3 has 17 residues. CDR3 in amino acids: CATAGTSGRGGYYEQYF. The CDR3 coding sequence is TGTGCCACCGCGGGGACTAGCGGGAGAGGGGGCTACTACGAGCAGTACTTC.

A few counts support this clonotype. The CDR3 loop reads CAIGTASGANVLTF. In DNA form, the CDR3 reads TGTGCCATTGGGACAGCCTCTGGGGCCAACGTCCTGACTTTC. The V and J genes are TRBV12-3 or TRBV12-4 and TRBJ2-6; 7 bases map to TRBD1. The CDR3 has 14 amino acids. Trimming took 10 bases from V and 0 from J; bases not matched to a gene: 3.

This clonotype was seen only a few times. This chain links TRBV5-1 with TRBJ2-5; 11 bases align to TRBD2. The CDR3 is 16 residues long. V shed 0 bases and J 1 base; nucleotides not matched to a gene: 2. CDR1 is SGHRS and CDR2 is YFSETQ in the germline V gene. DNA of the CDR3: TGCGCCAGCAGCTTGGTTAGCGGGGGGGTCCAAGAGACCCAGTACTTC. Its protein is CASSLVSGGVQETQYF. The whole variable domain, remainder taken from reference TRBV5-1 and TRBJ2-5, is KAGVTQTPRYLIKTRGQQVTLSCSPISGHRSVSWYQQTPGQGLQFLFEYFSETQRNKGNFPGRFSGRQFSNSRSEMNVSTLELGDSALYLCASSLVSGGVQETQYFGPGTRLLVL.

On this clonotype: The CDR3 end shows no conserved phenylalanine or tryptophan, and so a read error is likely. The CDR3 region is CASSRAGQPQHL. The DNA for the CDR3 is TGTGCCAGCAGCCGGGCAGGTCAGCCCCAGCATCTT. J is TRBJ1-5 and V is TRBV3-1; no clear D gene. This CDR3 comprises 12 residues. Per germline, CDR1 LGHDT and CDR2 YNNKEL (reference sequence). Trimming took 4 bases from V and 6 from J, leaving 7 bases between them.

This clonotype was counted many times. The chain joins TRBV2 to TRBJ1-1; D remains unclear. Germline V gene sequence: CDR1 SNHLY, CDR2 FYNNEI. V lost 3 bases, J lost 0 bases, and 11 bases lay in between. The CDR3 totals 15 residues. CDR3 DNA sequence: TGTGCCAGCAGTGACAGGACCCACATGAACACTGAAGCTTTCTTT. It is translated as CASSDRTHMNTEAFF.

In its sample, this clonotype was seen once. The V gene is TRBV6-5, the J gene TRBJ1-2; maybe TRBD1 (6 bases). In germline, CDR1 is MNHEY, CDR2 SVGAGI. The germline V and J ends were trimmed by 2 bases and 3 bases, with 10 bases remaining between them. This CDR3 region has 14 residues. As DNA, the CDR3 is TGTGCCAGCAGTTACGGGGGGCCTCACTATGGCTACACCTTC. Its protein product is CASSYGGPHYGYTF.

Many counts were recorded for this clonotype. No conserved phenylalanine or tryptophan ends this CDR3, so it is likely a read error. Because the CDR3's place on the DNA is in doubt, the DNA is left out and the CDR3 is given as listed by TCRdb. The V gene is TRBV20-1, the J gene TRBJ1-3; the D call in the table, TRBD1, was not verified against the DNA. 11 amino acids form the CDR3, both terminal residues included. Germline CDR1 and CDR2: DFQATT and SNEGSKA (reference sequence). CDR3 in amino acids: CSARDSQAVNV.